This TCR beta chain was sequenced during a study of T cells after yellow fever vaccination. TCRdb redid the calling of the 5' RACE reads with MiXCR, one entry per CDR3 protein. This sample yields some 120,000 distinct CDR3 sequences, of which 7.5% to 10% are seen a single time; 40% belongs to the top ten. This clonotype was observed at least ten times. Its antigen is as yet unknown. From germline, CDR1 is SGHRS and CDR2 YFSETQ. With 1 base removed from V and 6 bases from J, the gap between germline ends came to 13 bases. The CDR3 is 14 amino acids. Study-level findings and limits: A small proportion of clonotypes was detected in both the CD4 and CD8 compartments.

The chain couples TRBV5-1 to TRBJ1-1; D remains unclear. The sequenced sample was CD8+ T cells sorted from PBMCs, obtained on the day of the yellow fever booster vaccination. The clonotype was recovered from a man aged 18 to 35 who received the YFV17D yellow fever vaccine. Written as DNA, the CDR3 is TGCGCCAGCAGCTTGATTGGGGATAGCCCTGAAGCTTTCTTT. Translating gives CASSLIGDSPEAFF. The variable domain in full, with the rest retrieved from reference TRBV5-1 and TRBJ1-1, is KAGVTQTPRYLIKTRGQQVTLSCSPISGHRSVSWYQQTPGQGLQFLFEYFSETQRNKGNFPGRFSGRQFSNSRSEMNVSTLELGDSALYLCASSLIGDSPEAFFGQGTRLTVV.